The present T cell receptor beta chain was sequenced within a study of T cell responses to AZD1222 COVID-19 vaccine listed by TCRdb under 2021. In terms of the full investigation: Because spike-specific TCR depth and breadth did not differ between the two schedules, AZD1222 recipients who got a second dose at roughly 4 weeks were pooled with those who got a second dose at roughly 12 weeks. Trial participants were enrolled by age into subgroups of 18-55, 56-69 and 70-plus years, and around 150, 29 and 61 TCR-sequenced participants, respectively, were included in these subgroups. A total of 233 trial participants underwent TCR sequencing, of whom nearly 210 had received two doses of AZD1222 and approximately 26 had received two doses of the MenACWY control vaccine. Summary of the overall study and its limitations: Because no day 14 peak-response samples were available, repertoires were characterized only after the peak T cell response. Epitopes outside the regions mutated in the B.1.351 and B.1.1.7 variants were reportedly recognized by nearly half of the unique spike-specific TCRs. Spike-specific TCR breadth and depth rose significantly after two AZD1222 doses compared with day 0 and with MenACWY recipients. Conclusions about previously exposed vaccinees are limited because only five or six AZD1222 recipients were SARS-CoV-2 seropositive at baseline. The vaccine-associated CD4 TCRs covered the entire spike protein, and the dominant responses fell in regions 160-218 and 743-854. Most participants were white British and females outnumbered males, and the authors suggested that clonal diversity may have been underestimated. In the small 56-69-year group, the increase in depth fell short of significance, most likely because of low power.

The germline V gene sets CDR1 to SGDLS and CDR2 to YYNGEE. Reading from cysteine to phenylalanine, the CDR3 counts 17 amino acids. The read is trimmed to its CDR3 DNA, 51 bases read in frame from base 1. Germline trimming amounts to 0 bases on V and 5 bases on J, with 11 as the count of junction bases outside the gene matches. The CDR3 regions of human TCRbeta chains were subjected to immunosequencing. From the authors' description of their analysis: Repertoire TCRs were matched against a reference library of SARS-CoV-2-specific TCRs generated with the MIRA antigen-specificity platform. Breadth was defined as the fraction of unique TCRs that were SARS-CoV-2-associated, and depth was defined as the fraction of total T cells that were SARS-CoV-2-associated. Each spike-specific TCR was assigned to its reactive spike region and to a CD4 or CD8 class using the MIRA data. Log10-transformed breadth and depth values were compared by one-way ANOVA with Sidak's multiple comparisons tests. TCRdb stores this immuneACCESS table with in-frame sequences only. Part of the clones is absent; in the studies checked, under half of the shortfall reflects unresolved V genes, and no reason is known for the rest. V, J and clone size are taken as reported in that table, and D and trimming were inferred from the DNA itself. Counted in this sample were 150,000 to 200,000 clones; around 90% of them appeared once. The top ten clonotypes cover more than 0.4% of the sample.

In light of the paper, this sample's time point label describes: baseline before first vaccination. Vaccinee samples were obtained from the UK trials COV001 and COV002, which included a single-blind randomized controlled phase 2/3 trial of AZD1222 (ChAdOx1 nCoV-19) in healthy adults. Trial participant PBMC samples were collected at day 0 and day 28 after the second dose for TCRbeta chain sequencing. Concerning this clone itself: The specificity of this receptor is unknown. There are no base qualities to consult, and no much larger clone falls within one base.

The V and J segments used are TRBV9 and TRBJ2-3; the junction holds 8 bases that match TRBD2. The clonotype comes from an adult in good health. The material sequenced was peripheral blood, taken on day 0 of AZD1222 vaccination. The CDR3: CASSVGGTSGHGDTQYF. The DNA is TGTGCCAGCAGCGTAGGAGGCACTAGCGGACACGGAGATACGCAGTATTTT.